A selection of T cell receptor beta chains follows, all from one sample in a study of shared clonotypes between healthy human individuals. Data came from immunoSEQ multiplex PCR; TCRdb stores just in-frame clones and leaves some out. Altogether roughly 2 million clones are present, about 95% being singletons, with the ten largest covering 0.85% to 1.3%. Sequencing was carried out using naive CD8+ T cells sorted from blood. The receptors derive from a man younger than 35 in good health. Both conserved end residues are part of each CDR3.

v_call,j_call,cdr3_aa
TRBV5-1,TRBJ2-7,CASSSIWERGSSEFDQYF
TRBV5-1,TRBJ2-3,CASSSGSTSFSTDTQYF
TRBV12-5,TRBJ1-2,CASGPGLGYGYTF
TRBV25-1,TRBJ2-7,CASSESRGTGLAEQYF
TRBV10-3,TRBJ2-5,CAISFRDHLRIETQYF
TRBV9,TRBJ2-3,CASSVDTGFGTDTQYF
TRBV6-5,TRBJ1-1,CASSRGQSDEAFF
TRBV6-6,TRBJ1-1,CASTLESREFTEAFF
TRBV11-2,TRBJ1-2,CASSLIRANYGYTF
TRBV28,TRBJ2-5,CASSGDQRIAQETQYF
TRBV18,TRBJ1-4,CASSKDAGSRWDDEKLFF
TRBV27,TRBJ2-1,CASSLITRRDEQFF
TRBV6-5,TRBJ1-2,CASSYSLQGMEGYTF
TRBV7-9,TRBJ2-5,CASSATDRGQEQYF
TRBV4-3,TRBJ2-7,CASSQVRAGEAEQYF
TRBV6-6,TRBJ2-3,CASSYSGGGTDTQYF
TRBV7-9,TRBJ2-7,CASSFYGTYEQYF
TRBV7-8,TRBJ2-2,CASSQTTGGYTGELFF
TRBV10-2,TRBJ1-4,CASSRSSGRVGEKLFF
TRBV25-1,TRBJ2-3,CASSEWGTSTDTQYF
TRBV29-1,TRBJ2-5,CSVPDREDPYEETQYF
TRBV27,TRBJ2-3,CASSNRQTGASTDTQYF
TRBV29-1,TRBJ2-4,CSVLADGGIQYF
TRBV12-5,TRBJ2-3,CASGSELAGGPPDTQYF
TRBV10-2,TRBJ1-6,CASSAGQGNSPLHF
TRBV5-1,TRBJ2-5,CASSPLGGGEETQYF
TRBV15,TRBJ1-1,CATSRGPGQGIEEAFF
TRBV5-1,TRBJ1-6,CASSLLTDSPLHF
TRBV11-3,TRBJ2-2,CASSANRDTGELFF
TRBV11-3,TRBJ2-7,CASSDESGGSYEQYF
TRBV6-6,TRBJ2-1,CASSGLFGGEQFF